Sequencing of this T cell receptor (beta chain) was carried out in a study of graft-versus-host responses after intestinal transplantation (dated by TCRdb to the early 2020s). As for the study more broadly: The transplants that recipients received were multivisceral, liver-intestinal, or isolated intestinal. Anti-thymocyte globulin induction was given to all recipients, followed by maintenance tacrolimus and steroids for 2 to 3 years. After intestinal transplantation, graft-versus-host and host-versus-graft alloreactive T cell clones in the graft, circulation and bone marrow were tracked using bulk TCR-beta CDR3 sequencing. To identify alloreactive clones, pre-transplant mixed lymphocyte reaction products were sequenced and compared with unstimulated pre-transplant donor and recipient T cells. Of the 20 to 30 intestinal transplant recipients enrolled in the cohort, one of whom was a retransplant, a few patients without pretransplant specimens were excluded. Donor T cell macrochimerism was defined as a peak of at least 4% donor T cells among recipient peripheral blood mononuclear cells. Samples from three later patients were sequenced in-house on an Illumina MiSeq with MiXCR processing rather than by the commercial service.

The library came from the immunoSEQ multiplex PCR assay. For most patients, genomic DNA was isolated using the Qiagen DNeasy Blood and Tissue Kit and was shipped frozen to Adaptive Biotechnologies for TCR sequencing. For most patients, high-throughput TCR-beta CDR3 sequencing of genomic DNA was performed by Adaptive Biotechnologies. Regarding the original processing steps: Adaptive's ImmunoSEQ software supplied the TCR sequencing data for 15 to 20 patients, while MiXCR and VDJtools were used to process a few other patients. CD4 versus CD8 sorting errors were corrected by removing sequences found in both subsets at a frequency ratio below 5:1. CDR3 nucleotide sequences shared by donor and recipient were removed because the origin of these sequences could not be assigned. To count as alloreactive, a clone needed at least 2-fold expansion over unstimulated cells and a minimum CFSE-low frequency of 0.002% (template counts) or 0.001% (read counts). A clone was considered mappable if detected in the sequenced pre-transplant spleen, lymph node, or MLR CFSE-low populations of the donor or recipient. Cumulative frequency of alloreactive clones was calculated as a percentage of all sequences weighted by copy number. TCRdb holds this immuneACCESS table with in-frame rearrangements only. Some clones are missing; in checked studies, unresolved V genes explain under half, and the rest has no known cause. V and J calls and clone size follow that table, whereas D and trimming were derived from the DNA. A total of approximately 100,000 clones appear in this sample, 90% to 95% of them only once. Clones ranked in the top ten supply around 1.2% of the sample.

General findings and caveats noted by the study authors: Peak levels of circulating GvH clones were associated with declines in HvG clones early after transplant. GvH clones were detected in recipient bone marrow, and some of these GvH clones were observed earlier in ileal mucosa or blood, consistent with an intestinal mucosal origin. In the allografts of patients with donor T cell macrochimerism, GvH to HvG T cell clonal ratios were high. The conclusions were limited by the relatively low number and heterogeneity of the intestinal transplant patients.

Points on this clone: The antigen it binds to is not known. No per-base quality is available; no much larger clone lies one base away.

Sample time point, as interpreted from the label and publication: cells obtained before transplantation from donor or recipient. CD3+CD4+ and CD3+CD8+ populations were FACS-sorted from unstimulated pre-transplant donor and recipient cells taken from spleen or lymph nodes. From the cysteine through the phenylalanine, the CDR3 covers 11 amino acids. The DNA shown is the 33-base CDR3, in frame from base 1. A distance of 8 bases separates the germline ends of V and J, which lose 6 bases and 6 bases respectively. The germline V gene supplies CDR1 SNHLY and CDR2 FYNNEI. This TCR derives from a human donor who received an intestinal transplant. The chain is assembled from TRBV2 and TRBJ1-1, with the D gene not clear enough to name. The sample was unstimulated CD8+ T cells sorted from spleen or lymph node cells, taken before intestinal transplant. The CDR3 here reads CASRAGSEAFF. The bases are TGTGCCAGCAGGGCGGGGTCTGAAGCTTTCTTT.